This T cell receptor beta chain is from a study of blood T cell repertoires in COVID-19. The CDR3 consists of 16 residues. Per germline, CDR1 LGHDT and CDR2 YNNKEL (reference sequence). V was pared by 4 bases and J by 2 bases, with 10 bases of the junction left unmatched. Data came from immunoSEQ multiplex PCR; TCRdb stores just in-frame clones and leaves some out. The data contain approximately 300,000 clones, more than 75% of them singletons. The chain uses TRBV3-1 (or the pseudogene TRBV3-2) and TRBJ2-7; TRBD2 agrees at 8 bases. This sequence originates from a woman under 30 who had recovered from COVID-19. The sequenced sample consisted of PBMCs or T cells enriched from blood (not recorded which). Here the CDR3 reads CASSPQVGRVAYEQYF. CDR3 DNA sequence: TGTGCCAGCAGCCCCCAAGTCGGGAGGGTCGCCTACGAGCAGTACTTC.